This TCR beta chain is drawn from a study of identical twins. This clonotype was seen more than once but under ten times. Germline V gives CDR1 MNHNS, CDR2 SASEGT. V trimming: 4 bases; J trimming: 5 bases; junction bases outside the gene matches: 4. CDR3 size: 15 residues. A single record per CDR3 protein comes from TCRdb applying MiXCR to the 5' RACE reads. The profile shows about 900,000 distinct CDR3 sequences, approximately 13% of them singletons. These data also featured in a second study, about yellow fever vaccine responses in identical twins.

This TCR was sampled from a woman aged 18-35 years in good health. The chain links TRBV6-1 to TRBJ2-2; 10 bases fit TRBD2. The specimen sequenced was PBMCs. The CDR3, as DNA: TGTGCCAGCAGTGGAGCGGGGGGGCCGACCGGGGAGCTGTTTTTT. Its protein product is CASSGAGGPTGELFF.